This T cell receptor (beta chain) was observed in a study of T cell changes during pregnancy in multiple sclerosis. The germline V and J ends were trimmed by 4 bases and 1 base, with 20 bases remaining between them. The germline CDR1 and CDR2 sequences are SGHKS and YYEKEE (reference sequence). CDR3 length: 17 amino acids. Here immunoSEQ multiplex PCR was the method, and the copy in TCRdb shows in-frame clones only, minus some. The profile covers about 110,000 clones, with 91% appearing a single time and about 1.5% taken by the ten largest. The chain links TRBV5-5 to TRBJ1-1; D gene unclear. The sequencing here drew on peripheral blood, taken before pregnancy. The origin of this receptor is a female donor with multiple sclerosis, enrolled in a pregnancy study. CDR3 region: CASSPKSGKQGNTEAFF. In DNA, the CDR3 is TGTGCCAGCAGCCCAAAATCCGGGAAACAAGGGAACACTGAAGCTTTCTTT.